Given below is one TCR beta chain in context. These data belong to a study of blood T cell repertoires in COVID-19. Study-wide context: The United States, Italy and Spain were the sources of the acute and convalescent COVID-19 samples. Nucleic acid was either cDNA or gDNA, and it came from T cells, B-cell-depleted T cells, or PBMCs.

Per the original methods: Counts of nucleated cells, estimated from reference gene primer amplification, were obtained. TCRdb's table, derived via immunoSEQ multiplex PCR, lists solely in-frame clones and lacks some. V and J calls and clone size are those listed in that table; D and trimming were worked out from the DNA. The repertoire holds fewer than 250,000 clones, with around 90% as singletons. The CDR3 spans 15 residues. Trimming removed 2 bases from V and 1 base from J; junction bases left unmatched: 1. In germline, CDR1 is MNHEY, CDR2 SMNVEV (reference sequence). In Seattle, patients joined the study during active infection and were tracked longitudinally.

Sequencing was performed on peripheral blood. The chain combines TRBV27 with TRBJ2-7; 11 positions agree with TRBD1. The sequence was collected from a man aged 25-40 years with COVID-19, enrolled during active disease. Here the CDR3 DNA reads TGTGCCAGCAGTTTAGGGACAGGGGGGTCCTACGAGCAGTACTTC. Protein product: CASSLGTGGSYEQYF.